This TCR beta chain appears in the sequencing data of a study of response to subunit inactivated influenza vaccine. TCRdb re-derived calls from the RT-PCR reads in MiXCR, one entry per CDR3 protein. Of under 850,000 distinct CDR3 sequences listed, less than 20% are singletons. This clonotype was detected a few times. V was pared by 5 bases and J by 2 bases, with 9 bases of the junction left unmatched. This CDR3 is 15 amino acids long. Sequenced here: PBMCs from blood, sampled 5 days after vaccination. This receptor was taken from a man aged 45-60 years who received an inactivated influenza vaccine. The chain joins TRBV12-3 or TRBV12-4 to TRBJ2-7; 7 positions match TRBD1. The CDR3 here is CASSQKQGFAYEQYF. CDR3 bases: TGTGCCAGCAGTCAGAAACAGGGGTTTGCCTACGAGCAGTACTTC.